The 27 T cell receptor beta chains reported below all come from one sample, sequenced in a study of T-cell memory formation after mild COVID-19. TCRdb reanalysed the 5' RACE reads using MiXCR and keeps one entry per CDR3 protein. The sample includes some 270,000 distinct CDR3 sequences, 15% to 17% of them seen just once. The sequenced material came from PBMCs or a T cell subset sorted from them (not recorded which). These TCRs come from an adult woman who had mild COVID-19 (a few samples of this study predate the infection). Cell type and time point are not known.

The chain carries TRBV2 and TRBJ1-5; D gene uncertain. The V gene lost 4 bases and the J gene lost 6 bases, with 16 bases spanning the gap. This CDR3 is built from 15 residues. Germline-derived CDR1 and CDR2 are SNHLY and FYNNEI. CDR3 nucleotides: TGTGCCAGCAGTGTACGAATTCGATTGCCTCAGCCCCAGCATTTT. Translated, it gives CASSVRIRLPQPQHF. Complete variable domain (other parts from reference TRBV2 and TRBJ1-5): EPEVTQTPSHQVTQMGQEVILRCVPISNHLYFYWYRQILGQKVEFLVSFYNNEISEKSEIFDDQFSVERPDGSNFTLKIRSTKLEDSAMYFCASSVRIRLPQPQHFGDGTRLSIL.

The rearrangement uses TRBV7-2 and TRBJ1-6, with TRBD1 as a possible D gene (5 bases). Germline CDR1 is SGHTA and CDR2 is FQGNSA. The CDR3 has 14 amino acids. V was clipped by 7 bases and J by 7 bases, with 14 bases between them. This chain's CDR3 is CASNPGTANSPLHF. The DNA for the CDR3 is TGTGCCAGCAACCCCGGGACGGCCAATTCACCCCTCCACTTT.

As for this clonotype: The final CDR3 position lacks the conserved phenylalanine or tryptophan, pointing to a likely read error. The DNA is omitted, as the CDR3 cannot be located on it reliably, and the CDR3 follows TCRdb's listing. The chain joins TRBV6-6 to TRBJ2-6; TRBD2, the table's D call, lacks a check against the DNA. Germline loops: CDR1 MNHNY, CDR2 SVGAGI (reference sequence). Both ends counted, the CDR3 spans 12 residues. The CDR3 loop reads CASSYGTSGFLP.

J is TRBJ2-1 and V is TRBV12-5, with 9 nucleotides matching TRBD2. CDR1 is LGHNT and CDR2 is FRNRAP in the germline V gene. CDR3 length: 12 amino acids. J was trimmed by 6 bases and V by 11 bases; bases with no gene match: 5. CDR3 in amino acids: CAGSTSGNEQFF. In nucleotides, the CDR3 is TGTGCTGGCTCGACTAGCGGCAATGAGCAGTTCTTC.

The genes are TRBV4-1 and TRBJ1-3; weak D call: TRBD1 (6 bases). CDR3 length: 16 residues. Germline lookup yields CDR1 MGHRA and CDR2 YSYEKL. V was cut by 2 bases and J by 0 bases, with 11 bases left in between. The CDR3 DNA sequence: TGCGCCAGCAGCCAAACGGACAGCCACTCTGGAAACACCATATATTTT. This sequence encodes CASSQTDSHSGNTIYF.

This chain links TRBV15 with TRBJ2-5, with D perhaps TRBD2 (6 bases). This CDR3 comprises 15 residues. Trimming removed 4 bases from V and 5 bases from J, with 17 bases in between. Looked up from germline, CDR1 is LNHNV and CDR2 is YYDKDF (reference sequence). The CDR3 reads CATSKGHSGRETQYF. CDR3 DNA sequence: TGTGCCACCAGCAAAGGACACTCGGGGAGGGAGACCCAGTACTTC.

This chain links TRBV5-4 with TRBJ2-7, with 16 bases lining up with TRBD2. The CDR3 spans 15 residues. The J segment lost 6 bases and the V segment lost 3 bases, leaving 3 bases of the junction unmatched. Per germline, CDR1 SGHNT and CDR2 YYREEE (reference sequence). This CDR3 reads CASSWGLAGGGEQYF. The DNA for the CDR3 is TGTGCCAGCAGCTGGGGACTAGCGGGAGGGGGCGAGCAGTACTTC.

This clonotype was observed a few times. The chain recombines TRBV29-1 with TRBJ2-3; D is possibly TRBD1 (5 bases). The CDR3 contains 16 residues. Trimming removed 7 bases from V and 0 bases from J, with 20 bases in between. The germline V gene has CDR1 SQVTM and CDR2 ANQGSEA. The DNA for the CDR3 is TGCAGCGGGTACCCTCAGACAGATTCTAGCACAGATACGCAGTATTTT. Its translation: CSGYPQTDSSTDTQYF.

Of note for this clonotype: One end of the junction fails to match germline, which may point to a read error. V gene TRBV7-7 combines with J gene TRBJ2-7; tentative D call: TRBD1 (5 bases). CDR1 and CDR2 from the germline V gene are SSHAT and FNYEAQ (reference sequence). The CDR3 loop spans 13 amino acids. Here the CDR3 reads CASSLTQGTEQYF. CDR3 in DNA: TGTGCTAGCAGCTTAACCCAGGGAACCGAGCAGTACTTC.

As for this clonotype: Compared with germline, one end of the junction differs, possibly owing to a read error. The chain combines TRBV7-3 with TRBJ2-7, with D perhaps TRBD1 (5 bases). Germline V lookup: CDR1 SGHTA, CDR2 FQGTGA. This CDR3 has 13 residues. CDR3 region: CASSITGGYEQYF. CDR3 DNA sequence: TGTGCCAGCAGCATAACAGGCGGCTACGAGCAGTACTTC.

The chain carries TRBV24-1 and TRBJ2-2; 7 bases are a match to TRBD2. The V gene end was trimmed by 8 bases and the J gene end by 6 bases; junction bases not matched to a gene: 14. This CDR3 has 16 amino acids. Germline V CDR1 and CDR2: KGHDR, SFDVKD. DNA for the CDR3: TGTGCCACCATCAATCGGGGGACTACTTTTCCCGGGGAGCTGTTTTTT. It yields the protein CATINRGTTFPGELFF.

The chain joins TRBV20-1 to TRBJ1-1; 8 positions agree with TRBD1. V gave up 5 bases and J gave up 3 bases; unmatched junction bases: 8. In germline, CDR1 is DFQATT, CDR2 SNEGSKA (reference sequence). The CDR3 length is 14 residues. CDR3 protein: CSAPRTGRDTEAFF. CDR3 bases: TGCAGTGCTCCAAGGACAGGGCGGGACACTGAAGCTTTCTTT.

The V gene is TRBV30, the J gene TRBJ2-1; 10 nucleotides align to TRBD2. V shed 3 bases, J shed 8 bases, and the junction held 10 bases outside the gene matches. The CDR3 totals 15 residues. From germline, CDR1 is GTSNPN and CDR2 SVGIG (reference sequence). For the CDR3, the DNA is TGTGCCTGGAGAGGACTAGCGGCCCGGGACGATGAGCAGTTCTTC. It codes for CAWRGLAARDDEQFF.

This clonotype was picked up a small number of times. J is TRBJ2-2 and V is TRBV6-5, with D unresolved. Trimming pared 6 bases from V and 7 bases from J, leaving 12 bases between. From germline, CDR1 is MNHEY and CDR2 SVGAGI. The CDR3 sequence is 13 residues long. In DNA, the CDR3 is TGTGCCAGCAGACTCATCCCTAGCGGGGAGCTGTTTTTT. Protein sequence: CASRLIPSGELFF.

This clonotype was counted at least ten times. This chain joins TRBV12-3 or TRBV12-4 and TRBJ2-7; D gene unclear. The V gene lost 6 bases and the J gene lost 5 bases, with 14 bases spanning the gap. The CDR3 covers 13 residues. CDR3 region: CASRLTVGDEQYF. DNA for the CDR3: TGTGCCAGCAGATTAACAGTGGGCGACGAGCAGTACTTC.

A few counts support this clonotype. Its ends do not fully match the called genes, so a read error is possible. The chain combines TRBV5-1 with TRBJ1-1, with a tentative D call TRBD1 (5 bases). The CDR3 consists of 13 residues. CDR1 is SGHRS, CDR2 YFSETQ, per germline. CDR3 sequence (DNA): TGCGCCAGCAGCTTGGAATGGGGGTCTGAGGCTTTCTTT. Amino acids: CASSLEWGSEAFF. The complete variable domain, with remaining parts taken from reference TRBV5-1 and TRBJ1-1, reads KAGVTQTPRYLIKTRGQQVTLSCSPISGHRSVSWYQQTPGQGLQFLFEYFSETQRNKGNFPGRFSGRQFSNSRSEMNVSTLELGDSALYLCASSLEWGSEAFFGQGTRLTVV.

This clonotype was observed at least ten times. CDR3 loop: CASRRLAGIAYEQYF. CDR3 coding DNA: TGTGCCAGCAGAAGGCTCGCAGGGATCGCCTACGAGCAGTACTTC. The rearrangement uses TRBV27 and TRBJ2-7, with D perhaps matching TRBD1 (5 bases). The CDR3 extends over 15 amino acids. Germline lookup yields CDR1 MNHEY and CDR2 SMNVEV (reference sequence). V shed 6 bases and J shed 2 bases, with 17 bases lying between them.

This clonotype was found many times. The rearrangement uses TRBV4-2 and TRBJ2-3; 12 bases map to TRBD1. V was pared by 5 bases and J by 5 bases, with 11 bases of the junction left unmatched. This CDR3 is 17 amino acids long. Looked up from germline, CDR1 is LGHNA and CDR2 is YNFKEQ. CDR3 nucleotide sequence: TGTGCCAGCAGCAATTCGGGGACAGGGGGCTTGGTAGATACGCAGTATTTT. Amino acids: CASSNSGTGGLVDTQYF.

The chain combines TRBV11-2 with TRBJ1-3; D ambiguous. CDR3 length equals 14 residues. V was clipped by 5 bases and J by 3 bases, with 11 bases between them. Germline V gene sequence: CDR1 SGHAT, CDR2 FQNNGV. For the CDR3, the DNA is TGTGCCAGCAGCCCAACTGTGGTTGGAAACACCATATATTTT. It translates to CASSPTVVGNTIYF.

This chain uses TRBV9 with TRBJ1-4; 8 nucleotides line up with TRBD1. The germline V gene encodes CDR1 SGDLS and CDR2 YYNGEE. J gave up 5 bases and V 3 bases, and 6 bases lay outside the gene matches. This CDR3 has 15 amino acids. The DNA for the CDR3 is TGTGCCAGCAGCGGATCAGGGGGCGGAAATGAAAAACTGTTTTTT. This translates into CASSGSGGGNEKLFF.

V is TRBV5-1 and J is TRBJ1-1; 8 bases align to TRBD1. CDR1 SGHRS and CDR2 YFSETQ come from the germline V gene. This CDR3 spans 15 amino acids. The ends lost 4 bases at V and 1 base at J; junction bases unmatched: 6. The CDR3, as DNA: TGCGCCAGCAGCAGGACAGGGCTGGGGAACACTGAAGCTTTCTTT. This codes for CASSRTGLGNTEAFF.

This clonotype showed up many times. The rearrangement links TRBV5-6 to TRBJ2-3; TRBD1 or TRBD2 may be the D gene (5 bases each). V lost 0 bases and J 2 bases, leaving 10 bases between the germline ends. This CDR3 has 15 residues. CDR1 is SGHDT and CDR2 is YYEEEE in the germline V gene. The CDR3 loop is CASSLAPGLTDTQYF. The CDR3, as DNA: TGTGCCAGCAGCTTGGCTCCGGGGCTCACAGATACGCAGTATTTT.

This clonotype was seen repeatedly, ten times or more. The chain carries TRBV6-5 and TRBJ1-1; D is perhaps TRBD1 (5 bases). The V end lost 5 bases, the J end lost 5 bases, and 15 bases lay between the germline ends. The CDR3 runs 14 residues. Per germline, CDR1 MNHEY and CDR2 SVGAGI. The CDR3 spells CASSRLRRETEAFF. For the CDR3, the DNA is TGTGCCAGCAGTCGCCTCCGCAGGGAAACTGAAGCTTTCTTT.

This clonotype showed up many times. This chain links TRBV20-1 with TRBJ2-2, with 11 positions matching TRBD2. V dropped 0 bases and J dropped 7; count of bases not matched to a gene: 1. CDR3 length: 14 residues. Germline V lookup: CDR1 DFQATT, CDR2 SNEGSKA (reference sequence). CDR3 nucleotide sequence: TGCAGTGCTAGAGATCTAGCGGGAGGCGGGGAGCTGTTTTTT. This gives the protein CSARDLAGGGELFF.

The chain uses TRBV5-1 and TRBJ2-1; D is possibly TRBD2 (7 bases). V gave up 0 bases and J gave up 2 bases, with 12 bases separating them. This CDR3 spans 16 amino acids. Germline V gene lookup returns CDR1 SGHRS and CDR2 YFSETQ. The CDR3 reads CASSLEAGAAYNEQFF. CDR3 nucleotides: TGCGCCAGCAGCTTGGAGGCGGGGGCCGCCTACAATGAGCAGTTCTTC.

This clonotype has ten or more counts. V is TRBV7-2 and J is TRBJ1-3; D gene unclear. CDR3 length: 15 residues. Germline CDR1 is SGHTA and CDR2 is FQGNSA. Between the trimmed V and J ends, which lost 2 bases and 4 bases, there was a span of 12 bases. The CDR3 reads CASSLWGSGGNTIYF. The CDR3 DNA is TGTGCCAGCAGCTTATGGGGAAGTGGGGGAAACACCATATATTTT.

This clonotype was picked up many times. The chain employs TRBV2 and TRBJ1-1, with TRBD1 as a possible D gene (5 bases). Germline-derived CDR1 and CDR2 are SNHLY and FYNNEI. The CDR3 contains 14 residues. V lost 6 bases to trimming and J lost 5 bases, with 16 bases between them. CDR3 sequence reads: CASRIRAGRTEAFF. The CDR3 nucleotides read TGTGCCAGCAGGATTAGGGCAGGGCGGACTGAAGCTTTCTTT. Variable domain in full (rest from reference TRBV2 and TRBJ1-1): EPEVTQTPSHQVTQMGQEVILRCVPISNHLYFYWYRQILGQKVEFLVSFYNNEISEKSEIFDDQFSVERPDGSNFTLKIRSTKLEDSAMYFCASRIRAGRTEAFFGQGTRLTVV.